The present T cell receptor (beta chain) was sequenced within a study of T cell repertoires in cytomegalovirus infection. Germline V gene data show CDR1 as SGHKS and CDR2 as YYEKEE (reference sequence). The length of the CDR3 is 15 residues. V shed 7 bases, J shed 0 bases, and the junction held 6 bases outside the gene matches. TCRdb processed the reads anew with MiXCR; each CDR3 protein has one entry. The data contain around 440,000 distinct CDR3 sequences, around 10% of them singletons. Sample: PBMCs. This chain joins TRBV5-5 and TRBJ1-5; 8 positions match TRBD1. This TCR was sampled from a human donor in good health (CMV status not recorded). Some clones in this sample may be carry-over from other donors' samples. CDR3 protein: CASSPGGLSNQPQHF. Written as DNA, the CDR3 is TGTGCCAGCTCGCCAGGGGGCCTTAGCAATCAGCCCCAGCATTTT.